Shown below are 17 T cell receptor beta chains from a single sample sequenced in a study of blood T cell repertoires in COVID-19. Produced via immunoSEQ multiplex PCR; TCRdb's table is partial and in-frame only. The sample lists tens of thousands of clones; roughly 76% were seen once. The sequenced sample was peripheral blood. These receptors came from a woman in her 50s with acute or convalescent COVID-19.

CDR3 residues: CASSWTGNSNQPQHF. CDR3 DNA sequence: TGTGCCAGCAGCTGGACGGGGAATAGCAATCAGCCCCAGCATTTT. V is TRBV27 and J is TRBJ1-5; no clear D gene. Germline-derived CDR1 and CDR2 are MNHEY and SMNVEV (reference sequence). The CDR3 is made up of 15 amino acids. Trimming removed 6 bases at V and 0 bases at J, with 12 bases between.

This clone was counted only a few times. V gene TRBV15 combines with J gene TRBJ2-3, with D possibly being TRBD2 (5 bases). This CDR3 has 16 amino acids. Trimming pared 1 base from V and 0 bases from J, leaving 11 bases between. CDR1 is LNHNV and CDR2 is YYDKDF in the germline V gene (reference sequence). The chain's CDR3 is CATSRAASLSTDTQYF. In nucleotides, the CDR3 is TGTGCCACCAGCAGAGCGGCTAGCCTTAGCACAGATACGCAGTATTTT.

The rearrangement links TRBV4-3 to TRBJ1-4, with 9 bases identical to TRBD1. Germline V lookup: CDR1 LGHNA, CDR2 YSLEER. This CDR3 region has 16 residues. The ends lost 3 bases at V and 7 bases at J; junction bases unmatched: 9. CDR3 in DNA: TGCGCCAGCAGCCAGGTTTCTACAGGGGGCGGTGAAAAACTGTTTTTT. Its translation: CASSQVSTGGGEKLFF.

This chain links TRBV6-6 with TRBJ2-1, with 15 nucleotides matching TRBD2. CDR1 and CDR2 from the germline V gene are MNHNY and SVGAGI (reference sequence). Losses at the gene ends were 4 bases for V and 10 bases for J; bases not matched to a gene: 8. The CDR3 runs to 16 residues. CDR3 residues: CASSSSGTSGGSEQFF. CDR3 DNA: TGTGCCAGCAGTTCTTCCGGGACTAGCGGGGGGTCGGAGCAGTTCTTC.

The V call is TRBV19, the J call TRBJ2-7; 11 nucleotides match TRBD2. Looked up from germline, CDR1 is LNHDA and CDR2 is SQIVND (reference sequence). CDR3 size: 14 residues. Trimming at V came to 6 bases and at J to 4 bases, leaving 5 bases not matched to a gene. As DNA, the CDR3 is TGTGCCAGTAGCCCTGGGACTAGCGGATACGAGCAGTACTTC. This gives the protein CASSPGTSGYEQYF.

The rearrangement uses TRBV9 and TRBJ2-2; 9 bases map to TRBD1. Germline V CDR1 and CDR2: SGDLS, YYNGEE. J gave up 7 bases and V 3 bases, and 1 base lay outside the gene matches. CDR3 length: 13 residues. The CDR3: CASSGTGDGELFF. The CDR3 nucleotides are TGTGCCAGCAGCGGGACAGGGGACGGGGAGCTGTTTTTT.

The V gene is TRBV19, the J gene TRBJ1-4; TRBD1 aligns across 10 bases. V shed 5 bases, J shed 6 bases, and the junction held 3 bases outside the gene matches. CDR1 is LNHDA and CDR2 is SQIVND in the germline V gene (reference sequence). The CDR3 runs to 14 residues. The CDR3 reads CASSVGTGDEKLFF. The CDR3 coding sequence is TGTGCCAGTAGTGTCGGGACAGGGGATGAAAAACTGTTTTTT.

This CDR3 is CASSQVLLPSYEQYF. For the CDR3, the DNA is TGCGCCAGCAGCCAAGTCTTACTGCCCTCCTACGAGCAGTACTTC. The V call is TRBV4-1, the J call TRBJ2-7; D ambiguous. The germline V gene encodes CDR1 MGHRA and CDR2 YSYEKL. V was pared by 1 base and J by 0 bases, with 10 bases between. This CDR3 has 15 residues.

V and J are TRBV5-6 and TRBJ2-7, with D perhaps TRBD2 (5 bases). CDR3 length: 13 amino acids. V was shortened by 3 bases and J by 2 bases, with 9 bases between the two germline ends. Germline values: CDR1 SGHDT, CDR2 YYEEEE. CDR3 nucleotides: TGTGCCAGCAGCTCGGACTCTCCCTACGAGCAGTACTTC. Amino acids: CASSSDSPYEQYF.

The chain recombines TRBV29-1 with TRBJ2-7; 7 bases line up with TRBD1. J gave up 5 bases and V 1 base, and 5 bases lay outside the gene matches. Germline CDR1 is SQVTM and CDR2 is ANQGSEA. The CDR3 sequence is 13 residues long. CDR3 region: CSVEGQGVNEQYF. CDR3 DNA: TGCAGCGTTGAAGGCCAGGGGGTCAACGAGCAGTACTTC.

A remark on this clone: Different DNA sequences within this sample yield the same CDR3. The chain has TRBV3-1 (or the pseudogene TRBV3-2) and TRBJ1-2; TRBD1 aligns across 10 bases. The CDR3 is 15 residues long. With 4 bases clipped from V and 2 bases from J, the junction kept 4 bases outside the gene matches. Germline V lookup: CDR1 LGHDT, CDR2 YNNKEL (reference sequence). CDR3 residues: CASSPWTGGNYGYTF. The DNA of the CDR3 is TGTGCCAGCAGCCCTTGGACAGGGGGAAACTATGGCTACACCTTC.

The rearrangement joins TRBV7-2 to TRBJ2-1; TRBD1 matches at 8 bases. V dropped 0 bases and J dropped 3; count of bases not matched to a gene: 7. In germline, CDR1 is SGHTA, CDR2 FQGNSA. This CDR3 is built from 17 residues. This chain's CDR3 is CASSLATYRGVYNEQFF. CDR3 DNA sequence: TGTGCCAGCAGCTTAGCAACCTACAGGGGGGTCTACAATGAGCAGTTCTTC.

The J gene is TRBJ2-5, the V gene TRBV5-1, with 11 bases that match TRBD1. CDR3 size: 14 residues. Germline V gives CDR1 SGHRS, CDR2 YFSETQ. V dropped 7 bases and J dropped 4; count of bases not matched to a gene: 6. The CDR3 sequence is CASGGTGGLETQYF. CDR3 in DNA: TGCGCCAGCGGGGGGACAGGGGGTTTAGAGACCCAGTACTTC.

J is TRBJ1-5 and V is TRBV4-2; the D gene is possibly TRBD1 (6 bases). The CDR3 is made up of 15 amino acids. The germline V and J ends were trimmed by 0 bases and 7 bases, with 13 bases remaining between them. Germline V gene sequence: CDR1 LGHNA, CDR2 YNFKEQ. In DNA, the CDR3 is TGTGCCAGCAGCCAAGACCCGACAGGTTTCCAGCCCCAGCATTTT. It yields the protein CASSQDPTGFQPQHF.

The chain joins TRBV3-1 (or the pseudogene TRBV3-2) to TRBJ1-2; D unresolved. The CDR3 is 14 amino acids. Trimming stripped 3 bases from V and 6 bases from J, with 14 bases between. From germline, CDR1 is LGHDT and CDR2 YNNKEL (reference sequence). The DNA of the CDR3 is TGTGCCAGCAGCCAGATGACCCAGGTACATGGCTACACCTTC. As protein: CASSQMTQVHGYTF.

The chain joins TRBV5-8 to TRBJ2-1; TRBD2 matches 13 bases. Germline V gene sequence: CDR1 SGHTS, CDR2 YDEGEE. The CDR3 sequence is 15 residues long. Trimming at V came to 3 bases and at J to 8 bases, leaving 5 bases not matched to a gene. The CDR3: CASSSTSGGAYEQFF. The CDR3 coding sequence is TGTGCCAGCAGCTCTACTAGCGGGGGGGCCTATGAGCAGTTCTTC.

The chain carries TRBV6-5 and TRBJ2-7; 7 bases are shared with TRBD1. CDR3 length equals 14 residues. Per germline, CDR1 MNHEY and CDR2 SVGAGI. With V trimmed by 5 bases and J by 0 bases, 4 bases remained unmatched. The CDR3 here is CASSHRQGSYEQYF. In DNA, the CDR3 is TGTGCCAGCAGTCATCGACAGGGCTCCTACGAGCAGTACTTC.